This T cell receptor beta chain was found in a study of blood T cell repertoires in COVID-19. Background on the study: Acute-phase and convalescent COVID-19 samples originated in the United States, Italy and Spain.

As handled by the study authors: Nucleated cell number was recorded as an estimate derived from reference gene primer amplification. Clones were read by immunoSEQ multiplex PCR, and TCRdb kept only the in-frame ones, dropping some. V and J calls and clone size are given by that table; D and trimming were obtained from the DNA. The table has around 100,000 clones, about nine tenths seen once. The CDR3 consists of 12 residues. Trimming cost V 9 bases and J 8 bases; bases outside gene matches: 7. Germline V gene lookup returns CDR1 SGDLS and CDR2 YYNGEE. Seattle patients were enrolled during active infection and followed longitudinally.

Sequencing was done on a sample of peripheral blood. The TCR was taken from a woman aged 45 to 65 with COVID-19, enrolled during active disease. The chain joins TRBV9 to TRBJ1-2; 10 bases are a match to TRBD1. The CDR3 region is CATGGQGTGYTF. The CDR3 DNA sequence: TGTGCCACCGGGGGACAGGGGACCGGCTACACCTTC.